A single sample gave rise to the 30 T cell receptor beta chains below, sequenced in a study of cytomegalovirus exposure and HLA in healthy donors. PCR amplification relied on 60 Vbeta primers (plus 13 Jbeta primers). Sequencing used immunoSEQ multiplex PCR; TCRdb keeps in-frame clones, though not all of them. This repertoire shows fewer than 150,000 clones, around three quarters found once; its top ten account for about 6.8%. Sequenced: PBMCs. The receptors here all came from a woman in her 40s in good health and CMV-seropositive.

The chain links TRBV11-3 to TRBJ2-1; no clear D gene. Germline V gene data show CDR1 as SGHNT and CDR2 as YENEEA. V gave up 5 bases and J gave up 5 bases, with 13 bases separating them. The CDR3 length is 14 residues. The CDR3 here is CASSPEDSDNEQFF. The CDR3 DNA follows: TGTGCCAGCAGCCCAGAAGACTCTGACAATGAGCAGTTCTTC.

V usage is TRBV11-3 and J usage is TRBJ2-1; 8 bases map to TRBD2. This CDR3 spans 16 amino acids. V lost 0 bases and J lost 7; bases outside the gene matches: 8. Germline lookup yields CDR1 SGHNT and CDR2 YENEEA. DNA for the CDR3: TGTGCCAGCAGCTTAGAACCCAGCGGGAGACAGAATGAGCAGTTCTTC. It is translated as CASSLEPSGRQNEQFF.

This chain links TRBV6-5 with TRBJ1-2, with D perhaps matching TRBD1 (5 bases). Germline values: CDR1 MNHEY, CDR2 SVGAGI. This CDR3 has 13 residues. V dropped 5 bases and J dropped 4 bases, with 11 bases sitting between them. Written as DNA, the CDR3 is TGTGCCAGCAGTGTTGAGGACACCTATGGCTACACCTTC. Its protein is CASSVEDTYGYTF.

V usage is TRBV12-1 and J usage is TRBJ2-3; the table's D call, TRBD1, was not checked against the DNA. TRBV12-1 is recorded as a pseudogene. The CDR3 is 13 amino acids. In nucleotides, the CDR3 is TGTGCCAGCAGCTTTGGTCACAGGGAAACGCAGTATTTT. Encoded protein: CASSFGHRETQYF.

This chain uses TRBV27 with TRBJ2-7; D gene uncertain. V was trimmed by 3 bases and J by 2 bases, leaving 5 bases between them. There are 12 residues in the CDR3. The V gene's germline CDR1 is MNHEY and CDR2 SMNVEV (reference sequence). CDR3 region: CASSFAPYEQYF. The DNA for the CDR3 is TGTGCCAGCAGTTTTGCGCCCTACGAGCAGTACTTC.

V usage is TRBV5-4 and J usage is TRBJ1-6, with 8 bases that match TRBD1. CDR1 is SGHNT, CDR2 YYREEE, per germline (reference sequence). The CDR3 totals 15 residues. The V and J ends lost 3 bases and 7 bases, in that order; junction bases with no gene match: 6. The CDR3 DNA sequence: TGTGCCAGCAGCTCCCAGGGGGCAGGGAATTCACCCCTCCACTTT. Its protein product is CASSSQGAGNSPLHF.

V gene TRBV28 combines with J gene TRBJ1-1; maybe TRBD1 (5 bases). The CDR3 loop spans 13 amino acids. V lost 5 bases and J 5 bases, leaving 12 bases between the germline ends. Germline lookup yields CDR1 MDHEN and CDR2 SYDVKM. This CDR3 reads CASSPGLLTEAFF. Here the CDR3 DNA reads TGTGCCAGCAGTCCAGGGCTTTTGACTGAAGCTTTCTTT.

The V and J genes are TRBV4-2 and TRBJ1-1; 11 bases line up with TRBD1. Germline-derived CDR1 and CDR2 are LGHNA and YNFKEQ. The V segment lost 1 base and the J segment 4 bases; nucleotides outside the gene matches: 11. This CDR3 is built from 18 residues. The CDR3 spells CASSQVQGQGARSTEAFF. The CDR3 DNA sequence: TGTGCCAGCAGCCAAGTACAAGGACAGGGGGCGAGGTCCACTGAAGCTTTCTTT.

V and J are TRBV6-7 and TRBJ2-7; 9 nucleotides line up with TRBD2. TRBV6-7 is an open reading frame, and its role is uncertain. CDR3 length: 16 residues. V was pared by 0 bases and J by 5 bases, with 8 bases of the junction left unmatched. In nucleotides, the CDR3 is TGTGCCAGCAGTTACTCCCCGACTAGCGGAGTGGACGAGCAGTACTTC. Protein sequence: CASSYSPTSGVDEQYF.

The V call is TRBV29-1, the J call TRBJ2-3; 7 bases agree with TRBD2. Germline lookup yields CDR1 SQVTM and CDR2 ANQGSEA. This CDR3 contains 13 residues. The V segment lost 4 bases and the J segment 0 bases; nucleotides outside the gene matches: 1. CDR3 amino acids: CSVGGSSTDTQYF. Written as DNA, the CDR3 is TGCAGCGTTGGCGGGAGTAGCACAGATACGCAGTATTTT.

This chain links TRBV10-2 with TRBJ2-5, with 9 bases aligning to TRBD1. Germline V CDR1 and CDR2: WSHSY, SAAADI. With V trimmed by 7 bases and J by 4 bases, 13 bases remained unmatched. This CDR3 comprises 16 residues. CDR3 bases: TGCGCCAGCAAGAGGGAGTGGGGACAGGGCGGAGAGACCCAGTACTTC. It translates to CASKREWGQGGETQYF.

Regarding this clone: Additional DNA sequences in this sample encode the identical CDR3. J is TRBJ2-2 and V is TRBV5-1; 8 bases agree with TRBD1. Germline V gives CDR1 SGHRS, CDR2 YFSETQ. The CDR3 covers 15 residues. The junction had 5 bases not matched to a gene; V was cut back by 2 bases and J by 5 bases. The DNA for the CDR3 is TGCGCCAGCAGCTTCGGACAGGGAGGAACCGGGGAGCTGTTTTTT. It translates to CASSFGQGGTGELFF.

The chain has TRBV5-6 and TRBJ2-5, with D tentatively TRBD2 (5 bases). V gave up 4 bases and J gave up 11 bases, with 36 bases separating them. The CDR3 length is 19 residues. CDR1 SGHDT and CDR2 YYEEEE come from the germline V gene. Here the CDR3 reads CASSARLIGEQPYLREQYF. CDR3 DNA sequence: TGTGCCAGCAGCGCCCGGCTAATAGGAGAACAGCCGTACCTAAGGGAGCAGTACTTC.

This chain uses TRBV27 with TRBJ2-3; D gene unclear. The CDR3 runs 15 residues. The V end lost 7 bases, the J end lost 1 base, and 15 bases lay between the germline ends. CDR1 MNHEY and CDR2 SMNVEV come from the germline V gene (reference sequence). In DNA form, the CDR3 reads TGTGCCAGCACCCCGCGACCGGGTGGCACAGATACGCAGTATTTT. It encodes CASTPRPGGTDTQYF.

The rearrangement joins TRBV5-4 to TRBJ1-2, with 8 nucleotides matching TRBD1. CDR3 size: 15 residues. Germline V gene data show CDR1 as SGHNT and CDR2 as YYREEE (reference sequence). The V and J ends lost 2 bases and 4 bases, in that order; junction bases with no gene match: 7. CDR3 region: CASSFGQGVGYGYTF. The DNA for the CDR3 is TGTGCCAGCAGCTTTGGACAGGGAGTGGGCTATGGCTACACCTTC.

The V and J genes are TRBV13 and TRBJ2-5, with 7 bases fitting TRBD1. The CDR3 is 14 amino acids. Germline V gene lookup returns CDR1 PRHDT and CDR2 FYEKMQ (reference sequence). V shed 5 bases and J 4 bases; nucleotides not matched to a gene: 7. The CDR3 loop reads CASSLQGRGETQYF. In DNA form, the CDR3 reads TGTGCCAGCAGCCTACAGGGGCGAGGAGAGACCCAGTACTTC.

This clone has a single count. The J gene is TRBJ2-7, the V gene TRBV6-5, with TRBD2 matching over 7 bases. Germline CDR1 is MNHEY and CDR2 is SVGAGI. Germline trimming cut 2 bases from V and 6 bases from J; bases unmatched to any gene: 4. The CDR3 contains 13 residues. This CDR3 is CASSYPGGSEQYF. The CDR3 DNA is TGTGCCAGCAGTTACCCCGGGGGGAGCGAGCAGTACTTC.

The CDR3 DNA reads TGTGCCTGGACAGCAGCGGGCAAAAACATTCAGTACTTC. Its protein is CAWTAAGKNIQYF. The chain carries TRBV30 and TRBJ2-4, with a possible D match to TRBD2 (6 bases). Trimming left V 4 bases short and J 3 bases short, with 10 bases between. The CDR3 extends over 13 amino acids. Germline CDR1 and CDR2: GTSNPN and SVGIG (reference sequence).

The genes are TRBV7-9 and TRBJ2-1, with a possible D match to TRBD2 (6 bases). The CDR3 sequence is 16 residues long. Per the germline V gene, CDR1 is SEHNR and CDR2 is FQNEAQ (reference sequence). V gave up 0 bases and J gave up 8 bases, with 17 bases separating them. The CDR3 DNA sequence: TGTGCCAGCAGCTTAGCAGGCGGGACTTGGGGCCATGAGCAGTTCTTC. Its protein is CASSLAGGTWGHEQFF.

This clone was observed a few times. CDR3 in DNA: TGTGCCAGTAGTCCGGACTACGGGTACGAGCAGTACTTC. This encodes CASSPDYGYEQYF. This chain connects TRBV19 to TRBJ2-7, with D possibly TRBD2 on 6 matching bases. Deletions cut 5 bases from V and 4 bases from J, with 12 bases between. The CDR3 contains 13 residues. Germline values: CDR1 LNHDA, CDR2 SQIVND (reference sequence).

To note about this clone: Other nucleotide sequences in the sample specify the same CDR3. The chain couples TRBV7-2 to TRBJ2-3; unclear D gene. The germline V gene has CDR1 SGHTA and CDR2 FQGNSA. The V and J ends lost 5 bases and 2 bases respectively, with 14 bases between them. This CDR3 has 15 residues. CDR3 loop: CASSPTSVYTDTQYF. The CDR3, as DNA: TGTGCCAGCAGCCCAACCAGCGTATACACAGATACGCAGTATTTT.

The V gene is TRBV11-2, the J gene TRBJ2-5, with TRBD2 matching 8 bases. This CDR3 is 16 amino acids long. Germline CDR1 and CDR2: SGHAT and FQNNGV. V dropped 2 bases and J dropped 1; count of bases not matched to a gene: 6. CDR3 sequence reads: CASSLFSGVIQETQYF. DNA for the CDR3: TGTGCCAGCAGCTTATTTAGCGGGGTCATCCAAGAGACCCAGTACTTC.

The V gene is TRBV6-6, the J gene TRBJ2-5, with D maybe TRBD2 (6 bases). CDR1 is MNHNY and CDR2 is SVGAGI in the germline V gene (reference sequence). V shed 6 bases and J shed 5 bases, with 13 bases lying between them. There are 13 residues in the CDR3. Written as DNA, the CDR3 is TGTGCCAGCAGGTGGACTACGACGGAGACCCAGTACTTC. Its protein is CASRWTTTETQYF.

The chain links TRBV18 to TRBJ2-7, with TRBD2 matching 13 bases. After removal of 3 bases from V and 6 bases from J, the junction contained 5 bases not matched to a gene. CDR1 KGHSH and CDR2 LQKENI come from the germline V gene. The CDR3 totals 15 residues. The CDR3 region has the DNA TGTGCCAGCTCACCCGGGACTAGCGGGATCTTCGAGCAGTACTTC. The encoded protein is CASSPGTSGIFEQYF.

The chain links TRBV7-6 to TRBJ2-2; TRBD2 matches at 10 bases. V trimming: 5 bases; J trimming: 1 base; junction bases outside the gene matches: 4. CDR3 length: 16 amino acids. Per germline, CDR1 SGHVS and CDR2 FNYEAQ. The CDR3 DNA sequence: TGTGCCAGCAGCACATTAGCGGGAGGGAACACCGGGGAGCTGTTTTTT. Translated: CASSTLAGGNTGELFF. The complete variable domain, with remaining parts taken from reference TRBV7-6 and TRBJ2-2, reads GAGVSQSPRYKVTKRGQDVALRCDPISGHVSLYWYRQALGQGPEFLTYFNYEAQQDKSGLPNDRFSAERPEGSISTLTIQRTEQRDSAMYRCASSTLAGGNTGELFFGEGSRLTVL.

V is TRBV7-2 and J is TRBJ2-5, with TRBD2 identical over 7 bases. V dropped 3 bases and J dropped 2; count of bases not matched to a gene: 3. From germline, CDR1 is SGHTA and CDR2 FQGNSA. The CDR3 has 14 residues. The chain's CDR3 is CASSFGGRQETQYF. In DNA, the CDR3 is TGTGCCAGCAGCTTCGGCGGGAGACAAGAGACCCAGTACTTC.

Notes on this clone: One end of the junction varies from germline; a read error may be responsible. This chain connects TRBV7-2 to TRBJ1-2; 11 bases line up with TRBD1. The CDR3 covers 15 residues. Germline CDR1 SGHTA, CDR2 FQGNSA. As DNA, the CDR3 is TGCGCCAGCAGCAATACCGGGACAGGGGGCTATGGCTACACCTTC. Amino acid sequence: CASSNTGTGGYGYTF. Full variable domain (missing parts from reference TRBV7-2 and TRBJ1-2): GAGVSQSPSNKVTEKGKDVELRCDPISGHTALYWYRQSLGQGLEFLIYFQGNSAPDKSGLPSDRFSAERTGGSVSTLTIQRTQQEDSAVYLCASSNTGTGGYGYTFGSGTRLTVV.

This clone is medium-sized in the sample. The chain has TRBV7-3 and TRBJ2-1; TRBD2 matches at 13 bases. The CDR3 has 15 amino acids. Trimming at V came to 5 bases and at J to 6 bases, leaving 4 bases not matched to a gene. Germline V gene lookup returns CDR1 SGHTA and CDR2 FQGTGA. CDR3 loop: CASSRLAGGFNEQFF. CDR3 sequence (DNA): TGTGCCAGCAGCAGACTAGCGGGGGGCTTCAATGAGCAGTTCTTC.

The V call is TRBV7-9, the J call TRBJ1-2; 9 positions match TRBD1. Germline V CDR1 and CDR2: SEHNR, FQNEAQ (reference sequence). With 5 bases clipped from V and 2 bases from J, the junction kept 6 bases outside the gene matches. The CDR3 extends over 15 amino acids. The CDR3 loop reads CASSGPGTGNYGYTF. DNA of the CDR3: TGTGCCAGCAGCGGTCCCGGGACAGGGAACTATGGCTACACCTTC.

This rearrangement joins TRBV7-2 to TRBJ2-2; D is perhaps TRBD1 (5 bases). This CDR3 has 14 amino acids. V was pared by 3 bases and J by 8 bases, with 13 bases between. From germline, CDR1 is SGHTA and CDR2 FQGNSA. The CDR3, as DNA: TGTGCCAGCAGCTTTGCCCCAGGGATTGGGGAGCTGTTTTTT. Translation: CASSFAPGIGELFF.